The 15 T cell receptor beta chains in this list originate from one sample, sequenced in a study of control samples from healthy donors and cancer patients (dated by TCRdb to the early 2020s). Libraries were made using the immunoSEQ multiplex PCR assay. TCRdb stores this immuneACCESS table with in-frame sequences only. Part of the clones is absent; in the studies checked, under half of the shortfall reflects unresolved V genes, and no reason is known for the rest. This sample is represented by 170,000 or so clones; 90% to 95% of them were singletons. The ten largest clones take up roughly 1.3% of the sample. Sequenced sample: blood. The receptors were gathered from a woman aged 18-29 years in good health.

The sample holds one count of this clone. CDR3 in amino acids: CASSSRLHTQYF. CDR3 in DNA: TGTGCCAGCAGCTCCCGCTTACATACGCAGTATTTT. The chain is built from TRBV7-2 and TRBJ2-3; unclear D gene. Germline V CDR1 and CDR2: SGHTA, FQGNSA. V lost 4 bases, J lost 7 bases, and 9 bases lay in between. The CDR3 is 12 residues long.

V gene TRBV28 combines with J gene TRBJ1-3; 11 nucleotides match TRBD1. The J segment lost 2 bases and the V segment lost 3 bases, leaving 0 bases of the junction unmatched. Germline assignment: CDR1 MDHEN and CDR2 SYDVKM. CDR3 length equals 15 residues. CDR3 amino acids: CASSLGQGAGNTIYF. The DNA of the CDR3 is TGTGCCAGCAGTTTGGGACAGGGGGCTGGAAACACCATATATTTT.

The chain links TRBV7-6 to TRBJ1-4; D call uncertain. The CDR3 extends over 14 amino acids. The germline V and J ends were trimmed by 1 base and 0 bases, with 3 bases remaining between them. The germline V gene has CDR1 SGHVS and CDR2 FNYEAQ. CDR3 sequence (DNA): TGTGCCAGCAGCTTAGGTGCAACTAATGAAAAACTGTTTTTT. This sequence encodes CASSLGATNEKLFF.

The CDR3 reads CASSVGAEANYGYTF. In DNA, the CDR3 is TGTGCCAGCAGCGTAGGGGCAGAAGCTAACTATGGCTACACCTTC. This chain joins TRBV9 and TRBJ1-2, with unresolved D. Per the germline V gene, CDR1 is SGDLS and CDR2 is YYNGEE. The CDR3 extends over 15 amino acids. The V end lost 0 bases, the J end lost 0 bases, and 9 bases lay between the germline ends.

CDR3 bases: TGTGCCACCAGCAGGGAGGTTTTGGACAGGGCGCTTATGGGCACCGGGGAGCTGTTTTTT. This gives the protein CATSREVLDRALMGTGELFF. The chain joins TRBV15 to TRBJ2-2, with TRBD1 matching over 8 bases. Germline-derived CDR1 and CDR2 are LNHNV and YYDKDF (reference sequence). The CDR3 is made up of 20 amino acids. V was pared by 3 bases and J by 4 bases, with 19 bases of the junction left unmatched.

V usage is TRBV10-3 and J usage is TRBJ2-1; 8 positions agree with TRBD2. The germline gives CDR1 ENHRY, CDR2 SYGVKD. Trimming took 2 bases from V and 4 from J; bases not matched to a gene: 1. This CDR3 contains 14 residues. The CDR3 region has the DNA TGTGCCATCAGTGAGACTAGCGGATACAATGAGCAGTTCTTC. This codes for CAISETSGYNEQFF.

This chain links TRBV9 with TRBJ2-7, with D possibly being TRBD2 (7 bases). Germline V gives CDR1 SGDLS, CDR2 YYNGEE. CDR3 length: 11 residues. V lost 7 bases and J lost 5, with 10 bases in between. The CDR3 DNA sequence: TGTGCCAGCGGGGGGGGCCACGAGCAGTACTTC. Its translation is CASGGGHEQYF. The entire variable domain, with the rest obtained from reference TRBV9 and TRBJ2-7, is as follows: DSGVTQTPKHLITATGQRVTLRCSPRSGDLSVYWYQQSLDQGLQFLIQYYNGEERAKGNILERFSAQQFPDLHSELNLSSLELGDSALYFCASGGGHEQYFGPGTRLTVT.

This chain links TRBV20-1 with TRBJ1-6, with a weak D call TRBD1 (6 bases). CDR1 and CDR2 from the germline V gene are DFQATT and SNEGSKA (reference sequence). V shed 3 bases and J shed 8 bases, with 20 bases lying between them. The CDR3 length is 16 residues. CDR3 residues: CSASVSGGPADSPLHF. DNA of the CDR3: TGCAGTGCTAGTGTTTCGGGGGGCCCGGCGGATTCACCCCTCCACTTT.

The rearrangement links TRBV7-2 to TRBJ2-7; TRBD2 might be the D (5 bases). Germline V lookup: CDR1 SGHTA, CDR2 FQGNSA. Trimming took off 0 bases at V and 6 bases at J, with 12 bases between the two ends. CDR3 length equals 14 residues. The CDR3 sequence is CASSLARDMGEQYF. The CDR3, as DNA: TGTGCCAGCAGCTTAGCTCGGGATATGGGCGAGCAGTACTTC.

The J gene is TRBJ1-3, the V gene TRBV7-2, with D maybe TRBD1 (5 bases). The V and J ends lost 2 bases and 8 bases respectively, with 10 bases between them. CDR3 length: 13 amino acids. Per germline, CDR1 SGHTA and CDR2 FQGNSA. Here the CDR3 DNA reads TGTGCCAGCAGCTTACAGGGATGGGACACCATATATTTT. Residues: CASSLQGWDTIYF.

The chain carries TRBV4-3 and TRBJ1-5, with D possibly matching TRBD1 (5 bases). The V and J ends lost 2 bases and 5 bases respectively, with 13 bases between them. Germline CDR1 and CDR2: LGHNA and YSLEER. The CDR3 has 15 residues. The CDR3 protein is CASSQNSGSHQPQHF. The DNA of the CDR3 is TGCGCCAGCAGCCAAAATTCAGGGTCCCATCAGCCCCAGCATTTT.

This clone was seen only once. The rearrangement joins TRBV15 to TRBJ1-2; unclear D gene. This CDR3 spans 13 amino acids. The V gene's germline CDR1 is LNHNV and CDR2 YYDKDF (reference sequence). Trimming pared 6 bases from V and 2 bases from J, leaving 10 bases between. CDR3 sequence (DNA): TGTGCCACCAGACGAAACGGGAACTATGGCTACACCTTC. It encodes CATRRNGNYGYTF.

This clone was found once. This sequence joins TRBV28 and TRBJ1-1; D remains unclear. This CDR3 comprises 12 residues. Looked up from germline, CDR1 is MDHEN and CDR2 is SYDVKM. Trimming stripped 1 base from V and 7 bases from J, with 7 bases between. The CDR3 DNA sequence: TGTGCCAGCAGTTTATACGCCTTTGAAGCTTTCTTT. This encodes CASSLYAFEAFF.

The chain combines TRBV7-9 with TRBJ1-1; D is undetermined. The CDR3 runs 14 residues. Trimming took off 7 bases at V and 5 bases at J, with 17 bases between the two ends. CDR1 and CDR2 from the germline V gene are SEHNR and FQNEAQ (reference sequence). This CDR3 is CASILGGQGTEAFF. Written as DNA, the CDR3 is TGTGCCAGCATCCTGGGTGGTCAAGGAACTGAAGCTTTCTTT.

This clone is a singleton in its sample. The CDR3 reads CASSAGDRDGTDTQYF. The CDR3 DNA is TGTGCCAGCAGCGCAGGAGACAGGGATGGCACAGATACGCAGTATTTT. The chain has TRBV7-9 and TRBJ2-3, with TRBD1 matching 7 bases. V lost 5 bases to trimming and J lost 1 base; unmatched junction nucleotides: 9. The CDR3 length is 16 residues. Germline values: CDR1 SEHNR, CDR2 FQNEAQ (reference sequence).